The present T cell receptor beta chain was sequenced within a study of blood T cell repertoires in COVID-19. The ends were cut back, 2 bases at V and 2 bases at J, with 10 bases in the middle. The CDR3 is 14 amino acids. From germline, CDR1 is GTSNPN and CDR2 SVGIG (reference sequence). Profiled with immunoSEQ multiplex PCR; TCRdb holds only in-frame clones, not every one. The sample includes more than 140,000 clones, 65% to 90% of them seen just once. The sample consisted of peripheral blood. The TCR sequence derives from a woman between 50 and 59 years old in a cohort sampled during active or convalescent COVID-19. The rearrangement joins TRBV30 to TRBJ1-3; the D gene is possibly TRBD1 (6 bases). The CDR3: CAWSLGGTGNTIYF. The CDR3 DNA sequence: TGTGCCTGGAGTCTAGGGGGAACTGGAAACACCATATATTTT.